The 31 T cell receptor beta chains in this list originate from one sample, sequenced in a study of radiation and T cells in renal cell carcinoma. This table comes from immunoSEQ multiplex PCR, and its TCRdb copy is limited to in-frame clones, with some not included. The sample lists some 76,000 clones, around 80% occurring once. Time point noted: blood 2 weeks post-SBRT. Stated treatment: 15 Gy SBRT to primary tumor, nephrectomy 4 weeks later. Sequencing was performed on blood, taken from a patient whose treatment included radiotherapy and nephrectomy. Receptors originate from a man aged 55 to 70 with renal cell carcinoma.

This chain uses TRBV29-1 with TRBJ1-1, with TRBD1 matching 10 bases. The V segment lost 6 bases and the J segment 4 bases; nucleotides outside the gene matches: 2. This CDR3 region has 12 residues. Germline V CDR1 and CDR2: SQVTM, ANQGSEA. This CDR3 reads CSVRDRGTEAFF. In DNA, the CDR3 is TGCAGCGTCCGGGACAGGGGCACTGAAGCTTTCTTT.

The genes are TRBV15 and TRBJ2-7, with D uncertain. The CDR3 covers 16 residues. Germline V gene sequence: CDR1 LNHNV, CDR2 YYDKDF (reference sequence). V was clipped by 3 bases and J by 0 bases, with 15 bases between them. CDR3 nucleotides: TGTGCCACCAGCAGCCAGCACAGTGAGAGCTCCTACGAGCAGTACTTC. It translates to CATSSQHSESSYEQYF.

Here the CDR3 reads CASSLGTGYEQYF. The CDR3 DNA reads as TGTGCCAGCAGTCTCGGGACAGGGTACGAGCAGTACTTC. The chain couples TRBV27 to TRBJ2-7; the match to TRBD1 covers 9 bases. The CDR3 spans 13 residues. V was clipped by 5 bases and J by 4 bases; unmatched bases: 3. Germline V gives CDR1 MNHEY, CDR2 SMNVEV (reference sequence).

The V and J genes are TRBV27 and TRBJ2-7; a possible D gene is TRBD2 (5 bases). Germline V gives CDR1 MNHEY, CDR2 SMNVEV (reference sequence). V lost 2 bases to trimming and J lost 6 bases, with 14 bases between them. This CDR3 is built from 14 residues. CDR3 DNA: TGTGCCAGCAGTTTAGAGGGCAAATGGGGCGAGCAGTACTTC. Amino acids: CASSLEGKWGEQYF.

This clone was counted a single time. This chain connects TRBV7-9 to TRBJ1-4, with 10 nucleotides matching TRBD1. After removal of 5 bases from V and 4 bases from J, the junction contained 13 bases not matched to a gene. The CDR3 contains 18 residues. Germline V gene sequence: CDR1 SEHNR, CDR2 FQNEAQ (reference sequence). The CDR3 sequence is CASSGAWDRGDVNEKLFF. CDR3 bases: TGTGCCAGCAGCGGAGCCTGGGACAGGGGCGACGTTAATGAAAAACTGTTTTTT.

The chain links TRBV6-5 to TRBJ2-7; 9 bases agree with TRBD2. V shed 6 bases, J shed 0 bases, and the junction held 6 bases outside the gene matches. This CDR3 comprises 15 residues. Per germline, CDR1 MNHEY and CDR2 SVGAGI. In nucleotides, the CDR3 is TGTGCCAGCAGGCAGTCGACTAGCGGCTCCTACGAGCAGTACTTC. Translation gives CASRQSTSGSYEQYF.

The chain joins TRBV6-5 to TRBJ1-5, with D possibly matching TRBD1 (5 bases). The CDR3 totals 15 residues. V dropped 6 bases and J dropped 0 bases, with 12 bases sitting between them. Germline CDR1 and CDR2: MNHEY and SVGAGI. CDR3 loop: CASRPPGSSNQPQHF. DNA of the CDR3: TGTGCCAGCAGACCCCCAGGGTCTAGCAATCAGCCCCAGCATTTT.

V usage is TRBV15 and J usage is TRBJ2-1; the match to TRBD2 covers 12 bases. The CDR3 runs 16 residues. The V gene's germline CDR1 is LNHNV and CDR2 YYDKDF (reference sequence). Losses at the gene ends were 0 bases for V and 7 bases for J; bases not matched to a gene: 4. CDR3 loop: CATSRDGTSGRNEQFF. The CDR3, as DNA: TGTGCCACCAGCAGAGATGGAACTAGCGGGAGGAATGAGCAGTTCTTC.

This clone was counted a single time. Here the CDR3 reads CASSTRKGTSDSYEQYF. The CDR3 nucleotides read TGTGCCAGTAGTACCCGTAAGGGGACTAGCGACTCCTACGAGCAGTACTTC. This sequence joins TRBV19 and TRBJ2-7; TRBD2 matches 10 bases. CDR1 is LNHDA, CDR2 SQIVND, per germline (reference sequence). The CDR3 is 17 residues long. Unmatched junction bases numbered 9, after V lost 4 bases and J lost 0 bases.

V usage is TRBV4-1 and J usage is TRBJ2-7; TRBD2 matches at 13 bases. The length of the CDR3 is 16 residues. Unmatched junction bases numbered 6, after V lost 5 bases and J lost 2 bases. Germline CDR1 reads MGHRA; CDR2 reads YSYEKL. CDR3 amino acids: CASSEGLAGRTYEQYF. For the CDR3, the DNA is TGCGCCAGCAGCGAGGGACTAGCGGGACGTACCTACGAGCAGTACTTC.

This clone occurred a few times. The chain is built from TRBV4-3 and TRBJ2-2; no firm D call. Germline V gene data show CDR1 as LGHNA and CDR2 as YSLEER. V was shortened by 2 bases and J by 5 bases, with 9 bases between the two germline ends. The CDR3 runs 14 residues. DNA for the CDR3: TGCGCCAGCAGCCAAAACTCTGCGACCGGGGAGCTGTTTTTT. Translating gives CASSQNSATGELFF.

J is TRBJ1-2 and V is TRBV5-8; D unresolved. V lost 0 bases, J lost 4 bases, and 4 bases lay in between. The germline V gene encodes CDR1 SGHTS and CDR2 YDEGEE. This CDR3 is 12 amino acids long. This chain's CDR3 is CASSLEGYGYTF. CDR3 coding DNA: TGTGCCAGCAGCTTGGAGGGCTATGGCTACACCTTC.

This clone came up a few times. CDR3 sequence: CASSLTSGIDEQFF. The CDR3 nucleotides read TGTGCCAGCAGCTTAACTAGCGGGATCGATGAGCAGTTCTTC. This chain links TRBV7-9 with TRBJ2-1, with TRBD2 identical over 10 bases. V shed 2 bases and J 8 bases; nucleotides not matched to a gene: 3. In germline, CDR1 is SEHNR, CDR2 FQNEAQ (reference sequence). The CDR3 runs to 14 residues.

This clone was picked up a small number of times. This sequence joins TRBV28 and TRBJ1-1; TRBD1 is a possible D gene (6 bases). Germline CDR1 reads MDHEN; CDR2 reads SYDVKM. V was pared by 7 bases and J by 1 base, with 10 bases between. This CDR3 region has 13 residues. This CDR3 reads CASITRGNTEAFF. CDR3 DNA: TGTGCCAGCATAACCAGGGGGAACACTGAAGCTTTCTTT.

The V and J genes are TRBV7-9 and TRBJ2-7; 11 positions match TRBD1. CDR1 is SEHNR and CDR2 is FQNEAQ in the germline V gene (reference sequence). Trimming cost V 5 bases and J 6 bases; bases outside gene matches: 9. This CDR3 comprises 15 residues. For the CDR3, the DNA is TGTGCCAGCAGCCCCCAAGGACAGGGGGCCGGCGAGCAGTACTTC. This gives the protein CASSPQGQGAGEQYF.

The V call is TRBV6-1, the J call TRBJ2-4, with 7 bases aligning to TRBD1. Germline V gives CDR1 MNHNS, CDR2 SASEGT. This CDR3 contains 13 residues. V lost 11 bases to trimming and J lost 6 bases; unmatched junction nucleotides: 10. The CDR3 loop is CACDGTVSNIQYF. The CDR3 bases are TGTGCCTGCGACGGGACAGTGTCAAACATTCAGTACTTC.

This clone has a handful of counts. The rearrangement joins TRBV9 to TRBJ1-1; D uncertain. The germline V and J ends were trimmed by 3 bases and 1 base, with 7 bases remaining between them. Looked up from germline, CDR1 is SGDLS and CDR2 is YYNGEE. The CDR3 runs to 13 residues. As DNA, the CDR3 is TGTGCCAGCAGCGGGGGAGAGAACACTGAAGCTTTCTTT. It yields the protein CASSGGENTEAFF.

The chain carries TRBV7-2 and TRBJ2-5; a possible D gene is TRBD2 (5 bases). The V and J ends lost 2 bases and 3 bases respectively, with 10 bases between them. CDR3 length: 14 amino acids. Germline assignment: CDR1 SGHTA and CDR2 FQGNSA. CDR3: CASSLPVGEETQYF. For the CDR3, the DNA is TGTGCCAGCAGCTTACCGGTCGGGGAAGAGACCCAGTACTTC.

This clone is a singleton in its sample. The chain carries TRBV14 and TRBJ1-4; 8 nucleotides align to TRBD1. Germline-derived CDR1 and CDR2 are SGHDN and FVKESK. CDR3 length: 15 residues. The junction had 8 bases not matched to a gene; V was cut back by 4 bases and J by 7 bases. The chain's CDR3 is CASSRSGGSGEKLFF. CDR3 nucleotides: TGTGCCAGCAGCCGGTCAGGGGGCAGCGGTGAAAAACTGTTTTTT.

The chain links TRBV27 to TRBJ1-1, with D unclear. Trimming stripped 0 bases from V and 5 bases from J, with 10 bases between. CDR1 is MNHEY and CDR2 is SMNVEV in the germline V gene (reference sequence). The CDR3 sequence is 14 residues long. DNA of the CDR3: TGTGCCAGCAGTTTATCCGGGGTGGGGACTGAAGCTTTCTTT. Its translation: CASSLSGVGTEAFF.

Note on this clone: The same CDR3 can be traced to other DNA sequences in this sample. This chain uses TRBV5-6 with TRBJ2-7; tentatively, D is TRBD1 (5 bases). V was trimmed by 4 bases and J by 2 bases, leaving 13 bases between them. The CDR3 has 14 residues. CDR1 and CDR2 (germline): SGHDT, YYEEEE. CDR3 coding DNA: TGTGCCAGCAGCCGAACAGGCGCCCCCTACGAGCAGTACTTC. Its protein product is CASSRTGAPYEQYF. Full variable domain (outside the CDR3, taken from reference TRBV5-6 and TRBJ2-7): DAGVTQSPTHLIKTRGQQVTLRCSPKSGHDTVSWYQQALGQGPQFIFQYYEEEERQRGNFPDRFSGHQFPNYSSELNVNALLLGDSALYLCASSRTGAPYEQYFGPGTRLTVT.

The J gene is TRBJ1-3, the V gene TRBV7-2; D ambiguous. Germline lookup yields CDR1 SGHTA and CDR2 FQGNSA. Trimming shortened V by 2 bases and J by 1 base, and 9 bases separated the two germline ends. CDR3 size: 15 residues. This CDR3 is CASSLYGNSGNTIYF. The CDR3, as DNA: TGTGCCAGCAGCTTATATGGGAATTCTGGAAACACCATATATTTT.

The J gene is TRBJ2-5, the V gene TRBV7-8; D call uncertain. The germline V gene encodes CDR1 SGHVS and CDR2 FQNEAQ. The CDR3 is 17 residues long. V was cut by 1 base and J by 2 bases, with 17 bases left in between. The CDR3 bases are TGTGCCAGCAGCTTAGTTGGAAGGCAGGCTAATCAAGAGACCCAGTACTTC. It yields the protein CASSLVGRQANQETQYF. Using reference TRBV7-8 and TRBJ2-5 for the parts outside the CDR3, the full variable domain is GAGVSQSPRYKVAKRGQDVALRCDPISGHVSLFWYQQALGQGPEFLTYFQNEAQLDKSGLPSDRFFAERPEGSVSTLKIQRTQQEDSAVYLCASSLVGRQANQETQYFGPGTRLLVL.

The chain is built from TRBV7-2 and TRBJ2-1; 11 bases are a match to TRBD2. The CDR3 is made up of 16 amino acids. CDR1 and CDR2 from the germline V gene are SGHTA and FQGNSA. The V and J ends lost 2 bases and 4 bases, in that order; junction bases with no gene match: 4. The CDR3 loop reads CASSLRLAGMYNEQFF. DNA for the CDR3: TGTGCCAGCAGCTTACGACTAGCGGGAATGTACAATGAGCAGTTCTTC.

The J gene is TRBJ2-7, the V gene TRBV18, with D perhaps being TRBD1 or TRBD2 (5 bases each). Trimming took off 3 bases at V and 7 bases at J, with 10 bases between the two ends. CDR1 KGHSH and CDR2 LQKENI come from the germline V gene. CDR3 length equals 12 residues. DNA for the CDR3: TGTGCCAGCTCACCCCTTGGGGGAGAGCAGTACTTC. Translation gives CASSPLGGEQYF.

The chain uses TRBV6-1 and TRBJ2-7, with 10 bases that match TRBD2. V gave up 7 bases and J gave up 0 bases; unmatched junction bases: 6. The V gene's germline CDR1 is MNHNS and CDR2 SASEGT. This CDR3 is built from 15 residues. The DNA of the CDR3 is TGTGCCAGCACCCCGACTAGCGGGCCCTCCTACGAGCAGTACTTC. Encoded protein: CASTPTSGPSYEQYF.

The J gene is TRBJ2-7, the V gene TRBV28, with TRBD1 as a possible D gene (5 bases). Germline CDR1 MDHEN, CDR2 SYDVKM. Trimming stripped 7 bases from V and 5 bases from J, with 21 bases between. The CDR3 is 15 amino acids. DNA of the CDR3: TGTGCCAGCATCCCCGTCACCTCGACGGACAACGAGCAGTACTTC. It encodes CASIPVTSTDNEQYF.

This rearrangement joins TRBV19 to TRBJ2-2; 8 bases align to TRBD2. V lost 3 bases and J lost 3; bases outside the gene matches: 12. The CDR3 has 18 residues. In germline, CDR1 is LNHDA, CDR2 SQIVND (reference sequence). The CDR3 DNA sequence: TGTGCCAGTAGTATCTATTGGAGCGGGAGCAGGTACACCGGGGAGCTGTTTTTT. Protein: CASSIYWSGSRYTGELFF.

The chain joins TRBV7-7 to TRBJ1-1; D may be TRBD1 (6 bases). With 2 bases removed from V and 3 bases from J, the gap between germline ends came to 7 bases. The germline CDR1 and CDR2 sequences are SSHAT and FNYEAQ (reference sequence). This CDR3 comprises 13 residues. CDR3 in DNA: TGTGCCAGCAGCTTAAACAGGGACACTGAAGCTTTCTTT. This translates into CASSLNRDTEAFF. The complete variable domain, with remaining parts taken from reference TRBV7-7 and TRBJ1-1, reads GAGVSQSPRYKVTKRGQDVTLRCDPISSHATLYWYQQALGQGPEFLTYFNYEAQPDKSGLPSDRFSAERPEGSISTLTIQRTEQRDSAMYRCASSLNRDTEAFFGQGTRLTVV.

The rearrangement joins TRBV11-2 to TRBJ1-1, with TRBD1 identical over 9 bases. Germline V lookup: CDR1 SGHAT, CDR2 FQNNGV. Trimming cost V 3 bases and J 5 bases; bases outside gene matches: 4. The CDR3 has 14 residues. The CDR3 nucleotides are TGTGCCAGCAGCTTGGGACAGGGAAGGACTGAAGCTTTCTTT. Translating gives CASSLGQGRTEAFF.

This clone was seen more than once but under ten times. The chain recombines TRBV19 with TRBJ2-2; 7 bases are a match to TRBD2. V gave up 3 bases and J gave up 0 bases; unmatched junction bases: 7. The CDR3 is made up of 17 amino acids. Germline-derived CDR1 and CDR2 are LNHDA and SQIVND (reference sequence). The CDR3 reads CASSIGASGANTGELFF. CDR3 in DNA: TGTGCCAGTAGTATTGGGGCCAGCGGGGCGAACACCGGGGAGCTGTTTTTT.